This TCR beta chain was recovered during a study of blood T cells in healthy people across ages. Overall study findings and caveats: A roughly linear fall in TCR beta diversity per million T cells was seen with increasing age.

A sample-barcoded 5' primer and a J-beta primer mix were used in a second PCR of about 6 to 11 cycles. TCRdb reanalysed the 5' RACE reads using MiXCR and keeps one entry per CDR3 protein. The data hold hundreds of thousands of distinct CDR3 sequences, with approximately 55% observed a single time. V dropped 5 bases and J dropped 4; count of bases not matched to a gene: 12. Per the germline V gene, CDR1 is SGHTA and CDR2 is FQGNSA. This CDR3 has 16 residues. This clonotype was counted between two and nine times. The antigen remains undetermined. This receptor was obtained from an elderly man in good health. What was sequenced was blood. This chain connects TRBV7-2 to TRBJ2-5, with 8 bases lining up with TRBD1. The CDR3 nucleotides are TGTGCCAGCAGCCCACTAGTCAGGGGGCGCAGAGAGACCCAGTACTTC. The encoded protein is CASSPLVRGRRETQYF.